This T cell receptor beta chain was identified during a study of blood T cell repertoires in COVID-19. Across the whole study: Researchers got acute and convalescent COVID-19 samples from the United States, Italy and Spain.

CDR1 is MNHNY, CDR2 SVGAGI, per germline (reference sequence). The CDR3 contains 15 residues. The J segment lost 6 bases and the V segment lost 7 bases, leaving 10 bases of the junction unmatched. How the authors handled the data: Reference gene primer amplification yielded estimated nucleated cell counts. The assay was immunoSEQ multiplex PCR, and TCRdb's table has in-frame clones only and misses some. V and J calls and clone size are as listed in that table; D and trimming were resolved from the DNA. The sample lists roughly 150,000 clones; 83% were seen once. V gene TRBV6-6 combines with J gene TRBJ2-2, with 8 bases lining up with TRBD1. The TCR comes from a woman at least 80 years old with acute or convalescent COVID-19. What was sequenced was peripheral blood. The CDR3 DNA reads as TGTGCCAGCACCCCCGGACAGGGAGACGCCGGGGAGCTGTTTTTT. It specifies CASTPGQGDAGELFF.